This T cell receptor (beta chain) was found in a study of blood T cells in healthy people across ages. General study findings and limits: Estimates of diversity drawn from one million T cells were considered underestimates.

Every donor contributed around 10 milliliters of peripheral blood by blood draw. As concerns this clonotype: As yet, its antigen is unknown.

Then a second PCR, running roughly 6 to 11 cycles, was carried out with a sample-barcoded 5' primer and a J-beta primer mix. TCRdb reanalysed the 5' RACE reads using MiXCR and keeps one entry per CDR3 protein. Of 1.5 million to 2 million distinct CDR3 sequences in the sample, 49% were seen once. This receptor was taken from a woman in her 40s in good health. Sequencing was done on a sample of blood.

The CDR3 is CASTGQGVTDTQYF. The CDR3, as DNA: TGTGCCAGCACCGGACAGGGGGTCACAGATACGCAGTATTTT. V and J are TRBV6-5 and TRBJ2-3; 10 positions agree with TRBD1. The CDR3 loop spans 14 amino acids. The germline V gene encodes CDR1 MNHEY and CDR2 SVGAGI. The J segment lost 2 bases and the V segment lost 7 bases, leaving 3 bases of the junction unmatched.